Sequencing of this TCR beta chain was carried out in a study of Ad26.COV2.S vaccination and SARS-CoV-2 variants. As for the study in general: The study gave Ad26.COV2.S intramuscularly, once or twice 56 days apart.

Indicated treatment: over 15 received Ad26.COV2.S at low or high dose, single or two shots; about 5 received placebo; per-sample allocation not given. The samples date from day 63 after the first vaccine or placebo injection. Expressing Wuhan-strain SARS-CoV-2 spike, an Ad26 vector served as the vaccine. In germline, CDR1 is LGHNT, CDR2 FRNRAP. The CDR3 extends over 16 amino acids. V was cut by 2 bases and J by 3 bases, with 13 bases left in between. Regarding this clone: Its antigen is as yet unknown.

Notes on the study in general: Post-vaccination spike-specific CD8+ and CD4+ T cell responses reportedly had substantial breadth. Total T cell responses, in the TCR breadth and depth analyses, may have been underestimated.

Clones were read by immunoSEQ multiplex PCR, and TCRdb kept only the in-frame ones, dropping some. The repertoire consists of some 270,000 clones, with around 85% occurring once and the leading ten covering less than 3.5%. The sample here was peripheral blood, taken in a trial of Ad26.COV2.S vaccine versus placebo. V and J are TRBV12-5 and TRBJ2-2; the D gene is possibly TRBD2 (5 bases). This clonotype was sampled from a person aged 18-65 years who received the Ad26.COV2.S COVID-19 vaccine or a placebo. Here the CDR3 reads CASGLFLAPYTGELFF. CDR3 coding DNA: TGTGCTAGTGGTTTGTTCCTAGCTCCATACACCGGGGAGCTGTTTTTT.